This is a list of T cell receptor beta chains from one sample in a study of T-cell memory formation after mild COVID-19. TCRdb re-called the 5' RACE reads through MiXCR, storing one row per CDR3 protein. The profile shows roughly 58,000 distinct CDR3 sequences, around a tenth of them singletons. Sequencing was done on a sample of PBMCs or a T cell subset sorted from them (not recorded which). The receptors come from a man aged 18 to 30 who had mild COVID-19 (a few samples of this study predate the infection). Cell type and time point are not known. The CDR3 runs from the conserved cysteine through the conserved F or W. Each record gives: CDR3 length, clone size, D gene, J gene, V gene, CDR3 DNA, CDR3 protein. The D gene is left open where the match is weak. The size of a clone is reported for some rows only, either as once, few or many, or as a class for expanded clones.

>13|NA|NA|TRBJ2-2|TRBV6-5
TGTGCCAGCAAGGTTTTGGACACCGGGGAGCTGTTTTTT
CASKVLDTGELFF
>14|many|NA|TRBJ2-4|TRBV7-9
TGTGCCAGCAGCTTAGCGCAAACCAAAAACATTCAGTACTTC
CASSLAQTKNIQYF
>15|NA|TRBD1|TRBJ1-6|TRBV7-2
TGTGCCAGCAATCCAGGGGGGGGAAGGAATTCACCCCTCCACTTT
CASNPGGGRNSPLHF
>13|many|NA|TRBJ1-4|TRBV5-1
TGCGCCAGCAGCCCGATGACGGATGAAAAACTGTTTTTT
CASSPMTDEKLFF
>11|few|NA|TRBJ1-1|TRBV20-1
TGCAGTGCTAGAGATGACACTGAAGCTTTCTTT
CSARDDTEAFF
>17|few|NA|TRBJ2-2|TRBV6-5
TGTGCCAGCAGTTACGAACGGTACAGGGTCGGCACCGGGGAGCTGTTTTTT
CASSYERYRVGTGELFF
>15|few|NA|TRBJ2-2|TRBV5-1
TGCGCCAGCAGCAGAGGGACAGCGGGCACCGGGGAGCTGTTTTTT
CASSRGTAGTGELFF
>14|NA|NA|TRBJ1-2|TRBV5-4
TGTGCCAGCAGCTTCGAGAGGTCCACCTATGGCTACACCTTC
CASSFERSTYGYTF
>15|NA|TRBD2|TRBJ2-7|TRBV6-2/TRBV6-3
TGTGCCAGCAGTAAAATAGCGGGGGGATCCTACGAGCAGTACTTC
CASSKIAGGSYEQYF
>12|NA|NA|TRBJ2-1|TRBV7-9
TGTGCCAGCATCCGTGGGGGGAATGAGCAGTTCTTC
CASIRGGNEQFF
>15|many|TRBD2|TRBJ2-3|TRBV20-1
TGCAGTGCTAGGCAGCGGGGGGGCCTAGTAGATACGCAGTATTTT
CSARQRGGLVDTQYF
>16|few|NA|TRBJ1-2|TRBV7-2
TGTGCCAGCAGCTTAGCCGAAGGACAGAGCTGGTATGGCTACACCTTC
CASSLAEGQSWYGYTF
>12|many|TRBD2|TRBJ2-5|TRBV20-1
TGCAGTGCTCAGCGGGGGCAAGAGACCCAGTACTTC
CSAQRGQETQYF
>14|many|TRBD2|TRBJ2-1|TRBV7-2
TGTGCCAGCAGCTCCTCCTCCAGCGGGGGTGAGCAGTTCTTC
CASSSSSSGGEQFF
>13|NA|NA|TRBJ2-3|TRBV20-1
TGCAGTGCTAGAGCAGGGGGCACAGATACGCAGTATTTT
CSARAGGTDTQYF
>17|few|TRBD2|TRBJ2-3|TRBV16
TGTGCCAGCAGCCAACCTAGACTAGCGGGTTTCACAGATACGCAGTATTTT
CASSQPRLAGFTDTQYF
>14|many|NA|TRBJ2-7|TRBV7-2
TGTGCCAGCAGCTTCCGACGGAGCTCCTACGAGCAGTACTTC
CASSFRRSSYEQYF
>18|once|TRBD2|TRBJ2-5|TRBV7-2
TGTGCCAGCAGCGAGGGACTAGCGGGGGGCCCCTTACAAGAGACCCAGTACTTC
CASSEGLAGGPLQETQYF
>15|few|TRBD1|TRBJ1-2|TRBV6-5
TGTGCCAGCAGTGAGGGACAGCTCTTTACCTATGGCTACACCTTC
CASSEGQLFTYGYTF
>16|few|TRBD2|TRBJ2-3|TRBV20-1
TGCAGTGCTAGATCCGCGGGGGGACCTGGGACAGATACGCAGTATTTT
CSARSAGGPGTDTQYF
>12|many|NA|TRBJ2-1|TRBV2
TGTGCCAGCAAGAGGCTAGCCGAAGTGCAGTTCTTC
CASKRLAEVQFF
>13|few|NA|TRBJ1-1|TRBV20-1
TGCAGTGCTAGAAAGGGGTTCCCATCTGAAGCTTTCTTT
CSARKGFPSEAFF
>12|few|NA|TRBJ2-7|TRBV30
TGTGCCTGGAGTGTACCTCTGGCACGGAAGTACTTC
CAWSVPLARKYF
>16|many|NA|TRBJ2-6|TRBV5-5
TGTGCCAGCAGCTTGGAGGTCCTCGCTGGGGCCAACGTCCTGACTTTC
CASSLEVLAGANVLTF
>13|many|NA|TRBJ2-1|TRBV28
TGTGCCAGCAGTTTAGTCGGCTACAATGAGCAGTTCTTC
CASSLVGYNEQFF
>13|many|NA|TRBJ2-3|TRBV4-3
TGCGCCAGCAGCCTCGGGACCACAGATACGCAGTATTTT
CASSLGTTDTQYF
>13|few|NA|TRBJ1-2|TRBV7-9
TGTGCCAGCAGACCGCTCTGGGACTATGGCTACACCTTC
CASRPLWDYGYTF
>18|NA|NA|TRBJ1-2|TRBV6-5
TGTGCCAGCAGTTACTCGATGCGTCAACGTAGTTGGCACTATGGCTACACCTTC
CASSYSMRQRSWHYGYTF
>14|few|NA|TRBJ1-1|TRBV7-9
TGTGCCAGCAGCCGGTCAGGGGACGGCACTGAAGCTTTCTTT
CASSRSGDGTEAFF
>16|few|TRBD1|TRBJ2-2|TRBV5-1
TGCGCCAGCAGCTTGGCCCAACAGGGGAGCACCGGGGAGCTGTTTTTT
CASSLAQQGSTGELFF
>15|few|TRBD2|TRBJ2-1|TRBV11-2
TGTGCCAGCAGCTTAGCTGGAGCGGGATTGAATGAGCAGTTCTTC
CASSLAGAGLNEQFF
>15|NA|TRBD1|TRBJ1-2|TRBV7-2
TGTGCCAGCAGCTTAGTTACAGGGGAGAACTATGGCTACACCTTC
CASSLVTGENYGYTF
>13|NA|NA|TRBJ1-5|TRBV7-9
TGTGCCAGCAGCCAGACGATGGATCAGCCCCAGCATTTT
CASSQTMDQPQHF
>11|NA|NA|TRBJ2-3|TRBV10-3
TGTGCCATCAGAGTTGTAGATACGCAGAATTTT
CAIRVVDTQNF
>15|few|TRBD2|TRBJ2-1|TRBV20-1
TGCAGTGCTAGAGATCCAAACGGGGGGGTAAATGAGCAGTTCTTC
CSARDPNGGVNEQFF
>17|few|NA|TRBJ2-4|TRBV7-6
TGTGCCAGCAGCTTAGAGGTCCCCGGGTCGTCAAAAAACATTCAGTACTTC
CASSLEVPGSSKNIQYF
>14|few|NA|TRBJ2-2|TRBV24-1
TGTGCCACCAGTGATTTGTGGGATACCGGGGAGCTGTTTTTT
CATSDLWDTGELFF
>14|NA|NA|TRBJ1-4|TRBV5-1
TGCGCCAGCAGCTTGAATACAGGGAACGAAAAACTGTTTTTT
CASSLNTGNEKLFF
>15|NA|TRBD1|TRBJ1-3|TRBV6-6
TGTGCCAGCAATTACCGGGACAGCCCTGGAAACACCATATATTTT
CASNYRDSPGNTIYF
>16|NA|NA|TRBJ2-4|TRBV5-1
TGCGCCAGCAGCTTGGAGGGGCGCGGGTCAAAAAACATTCAGTACTTC
CASSLEGRGSKNIQYF
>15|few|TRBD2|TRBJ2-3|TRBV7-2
TGTGCCAGCAGCCGAACTAGCGTCGGGACAGATACGCAGTATTTT
CASSRTSVGTDTQYF
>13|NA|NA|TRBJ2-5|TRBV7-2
TGTGCCAGCAGTCCACCGGCGGGGGAGACCCAGTACTTC
CASSPPAGETQYF
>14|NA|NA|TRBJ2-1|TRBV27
TGTGCCAGCAGCCAGGGATTCTCCTACAATGAGCAGTTCTTC
CASSQGFSYNEQFF
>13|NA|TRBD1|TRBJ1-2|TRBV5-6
TGTGCCAGCAGCTGGGACAGGGAGGCTGGCTACACCTTC
CASSWDREAGYTF
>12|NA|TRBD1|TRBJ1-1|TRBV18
TGTGCCAGCTCCCAAGACAGGGGCGTAGCTTTCTTT
CASSQDRGVAFF
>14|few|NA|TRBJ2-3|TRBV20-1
TGCAGTGCTTACGGTCCCACAACCACAGATACGCAGTATTTT
CSAYGPTTTDTQYF
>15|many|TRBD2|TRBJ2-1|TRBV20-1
TGCAGTGCTAGTCGGCTAGCGGGGAGGTACAATGAGCAGTTCTTC
CSASRLAGRYNEQFF